These T cell receptor beta chains were read from a single sample in a study of PD-1 blockade in classical Hodgkin lymphoma. This table comes from immunoSEQ multiplex PCR, and its TCRdb copy is limited to in-frame clones, with some not included. The sample has fewer than 100,000 clones; about nine tenths are singletons. The material sequenced was peripheral blood mononuclear cells (PBMCs), taken at baseline. These receptors were obtained from a human donor with classical Hodgkin lymphoma. CDR3s include the opening cysteine and the closing phenylalanine or tryptophan. The D gene is left open where the match is weak. Not all rows give a size; the values are once, few, many and, for expanded clones, a class.

>NA|TRBV30|TRBJ1-2|TRBD1
TGTGCCTGGAGTGTAACCTCACAGGGGAAGGGTGGCTACACCTTC
CAWSVTSQGKGGYTF
>NA|TRBV21-1|TRBJ1-1|NA
TGTGCCAGCCGAGAGGCAAAGACTGAAGCTTTCTTT
CASREAKTEAFF
>NA|TRBV23-1|TRBJ2-1|TRBD1
TGCGCCAGCAGTCATGCCGGGACAGGGAACGTGTTACCCTACAATGAGCAGTTCTTC
CASSHAGTGNVLPYNEQFF
>NA|TRBV5-5|TRBJ1-1|TRBD1
TGTGCCAGCAGCTCAGGGGGAGTGGGCACTGAAGCTTTCTTT
CASSSGGVGTEAFF
>NA|TRBV4-1|TRBJ2-7|NA
TGCGCCAGCAGCCAAGAGGGCGCATACGTGGCTCGGCAGTACTTC
CASSQEGAYVARQYF
>few|TRBV7-9|TRBJ2-1|TRBD2
TGTGCCAGCAGTCCCCCGGGACTAGCGTCTGAGCAGTTCTTC
CASSPPGLASEQFF
>once|TRBV25-1|TRBJ2-3|NA
TGTGCCAGCAGTGAATACAGGAAGGACCCCGGAATCCTGGATACGCAGTATTTT
CASSEYRKDPGILDTQYF
>NA|TRBV7-2|TRBJ2-7|NA
TGTGCCAGCAGCTTAGATCCGGTGCACTCCTACGAGCAGTACTTC
CASSLDPVHSYEQYF
>NA|TRBV6-4|TRBJ2-5|TRBD2
TGTGCCAGCAGCTACTCGACACTAGCGGGAGAAGGAGAGACCCAGTACTTC
CASSYSTLAGEGETQYF
>few|TRBV29-1|TRBJ1-1|TRBD1
TGCAGCGCCCAGACAGGGGGAAACACTGAAGCTTTCTTT
CSAQTGGNTEAFF
>NA|TRBV6-4|TRBJ1-2|TRBD1
TGTGCCAGCACCCTTTCAGGGGACAGGGTTCGGAAGTTTCGTGGCTACACCTTC
CASTLSGDRVRKFRGYTF
>NA|TRBV5-5|TRBJ1-5|NA
TGTGCCAGCAGCCCCCTGCTCCCAGGCGGGGGTCTCAATCCGCCCCAGCATTTT
CASSPLLPGGGLNPPQHF
>once|TRBV30|TRBJ1-5|NA
TGTGCCTGGAGTGGAGACAGTTATCAGCCCCAGCATTTT
CAWSGDSYQPQHF
>NA|TRBV5-1|TRBJ2-1|TRBD2
TGCGCCAGCAGCTTGGGGGGACTAGCGGGAGGGCCGGGCGATGAGCAGTTCTTC
CASSLGGLAGGPGDEQFF
>NA|TRBV27|TRBJ1-5|TRBD1
TGTGCCAGCAGTTTAAATTGGGCGACAGGGAGTGAGCAGCCCCAGCATTTT
CASSLNWATGSEQPQHF
>once|TRBV18|TRBJ1-2|NA
TGTGCCAGCTCACCACGGTCCGCACAGGGCGCTAACTATGGCTACACCTTC
CASSPRSAQGANYGYTF
>NA|TRBV5-1|TRBJ2-1|NA
TGCGCCAGCAGTCGAGAGGGTTACAATGAGCAGTTCTTC
CASSREGYNEQFF
>NA|TRBV19|TRBJ2-7|TRBD1
TGTGCCAGTAGTATGGGGCCCGGGACAGGTCCCTACGAGCAGTACTTC
CASSMGPGTGPYEQYF
>NA|TRBV5-1|TRBJ1-3|TRBD1
TGCGCCAGCAGCACAGGACAGGGGTCGGGAAACACCATATATTTT
CASSTGQGSGNTIYF
>once|TRBV6-6|TRBJ2-7|NA
TGTGCCAGCAGTTACCGAGCCTACGAGCAGTACTTC
CASSYRAYEQYF
>NA|TRBV5-4|TRBJ1-5|TRBD1
TGTGCCAGCAGCCCCGGGACAGGATTCAATCAGCCCCAGCATTTT
CASSPGTGFNQPQHF
>once|TRBV6-5|TRBJ1-1|NA
TGTGCCAGCAGTTCGAATAAAGAAGCTTTCTTT
CASSSNKEAFF
>NA|TRBV30|TRBJ2-2|NA
TGTGCCTGGGGCACCGGGGAGCTGTTTTTT
CAWGTGELFF
>NA|TRBV9|TRBJ1-2|NA
TGTGCCAGCAGCGTAGTGAGGGGCTACACCTTC
CASSVVRGYTF
>NA|TRBV14|TRBJ2-7|NA
TGTGCCAGCAGCCAAGATATTAGTTCCCGGAGTGGCGAGCAGTACTTC
CASSQDISSRSGEQYF
>few|TRBV5-1|TRBJ2-3|NA
TGCGCCAGCAGCCCGGAGGCAGATACGCAGTATTTT
CASSPEADTQYF
>medium-sized|TRBV10-3|TRBJ2-4|NA
TGTGCCATCAGTGAGCTGGGTGGCATTCAGTACTTC
CAISELGGIQYF
>NA|TRBV5-1|TRBJ2-3|NA
TGCGCCAGCAGCTTGTTCTACGGGAGTCAGGCAGATACGCAGTATTTT
CASSLFYGSQADTQYF
>NA|TRBV4-2|TRBJ1-1|NA
TGTGCCAGCAGCCAAGGCCAGACAGAGAACACTGAAGCTTTCTTT
CASSQGQTENTEAFF
>NA|TRBV12-5|TRBJ1-1|NA
TGTGCTAGTGGTCCAAGTTCACTGAACACTGAAGCTTTCTTT
CASGPSSLNTEAFF
>NA|TRBV28|TRBJ1-5|NA
TGTGCCAGCAGTTATCTGGGGGGGCGGCGGCCCCAGCATTTT
CASSYLGGRRPQHF
>NA|TRBV6-4|TRBJ1-1|NA
TGTGCCAGCAGGGGGTCGTCGGGAGCTTTCTTT
CASRGSSGAFF
>NA|TRBV28|TRBJ1-2|NA
TGTGCCAGCAGTTTATGGCTCGTAGGCCCTAACTATGGCTACACCTTC
CASSLWLVGPNYGYTF
>NA|TRBV29-1|TRBJ2-7|TRBD2
TGCAGCGGACGGGGGGTTTCCTACGAGCAGTACTTC
CSGRGVSYEQYF
>NA|TRBV28|TRBJ2-5|NA
TGTGCCAGCAGGTTGGGGTTCCAAGAGACCCAGTACTTC
CASRLGFQETQYF
>NA|TRBV2|TRBJ1-2|NA
TGTGCCAGCAGCGGGAGGGTTAACTATGGCTACACCTTC
CASSGRVNYGYTF
>NA|TRBV6-5|TRBJ1-1|NA
TGTGCCAGCAGTTACTCCGGACTGGGCGCTTTCTTT
CASSYSGLGAFF
>NA|TRBV28|TRBJ2-5|NA
TGTGCCAGCAGTTTAGACAGACAAGAGACCCAGTACTTC
CASSLDRQETQYF
>NA|TRBV6-5|TRBJ2-7|NA
TGTGCCAGCAGTTTTGGAGCTGTCTACGAGCAGTACTTC
CASSFGAVYEQYF
>NA|TRBV5-4|TRBJ1-2|NA
TGTGCCAGCAGTCAAAGCCGGGACGGCTATGGCTACACCTTC
CASSQSRDGYGYTF
>NA|TRBV6-5|TRBJ2-3|NA
TGTGCATCGCAGGGGGGAAGCACAGATACGCAGTATTTT
CASQGGSTDTQYF
>NA|TRBV6-6|TRBJ1-1|NA
TGTGCCAGCAGTCTACCCGGCACTGAAGCTTTCTTT
CASSLPGTEAFF